The 23 T cell receptor beta chains below all came from one sample that was sequenced in a study of blood T cells in healthy people across ages (dated by TCRdb to the mid-2010s). The library was generated by 5' RACE. Sequencing was carried out with an Illumina HiSeq 2500. A second PCR of roughly 7 to 11 cycles was performed with a sample-barcoded 5' primer and a J-beta primer mix. The public reads were reanalyzed by TCRdb: fastp trimming at Q25, MiXCR alignment, in-frame beta chains only. Every CDR3 protein is listed once, alongside the most common genes and DNA of its rows. The sample records around 900,000 distinct CDR3 sequences, around 54% of which are singletons. The ten biggest clones cover 20% to 25% of the sample. The specimen was blood. These receptors came from a woman aged 55-75 years in good health.

There are a few counts of this clonotype. This chain joins TRBV7-9 and TRBJ2-1; a possible D gene is TRBD1 (5 bases). The CDR3 has 15 amino acids. Trimming removed 1 base from V and 5 bases from J, with 12 bases in between. Germline CDR1 and CDR2: SEHNR and FQNEAQ (reference sequence). This CDR3 reads CASSLVRGKDNEQFF. In nucleotides, the CDR3 is TGTGCCAGCAGCTTAGTTAGGGGCAAGGACAATGAGCAGTTCTTC.

The chain has TRBV6-5 and TRBJ2-7, with D possibly TRBD2 on 5 matching bases. The J call could be wrong; TRBJ2-5 is a better fit for the DNA end. The length of the CDR3 is 15 residues. Germline CDR1 and CDR2: MNHEY and SVGAGI. The CDR3 region has the DNA TGTGCCAGCAGTTACTCGACGACGAGGAGGGAGACCCAGTACTTC. Translation: CASSYSTTRRETQYF.

J is TRBJ2-7 and V is TRBV3-1; D is undetermined. Deletions cut 2 bases from V and 9 bases from J, with 14 bases between. The germline V gene has CDR1 LGHDT and CDR2 YNNKEL (reference sequence). The CDR3 covers 13 residues. CDR3 in amino acids: CASSQSRYSWQYF. The CDR3 DNA follows: TGTGCCAGCAGCCAAAGTCGCTATTCGTGGCAGTACTTC.

This clonotype was picked up a small number of times. This chain links TRBV7-2 with TRBJ2-1, with D perhaps given as TRBD1 or TRBD2 (5 bases each). Germline V gene sequence: CDR1 SGHTA, CDR2 FQGNSA. Trimming pared 2 bases from V and 7 bases from J, leaving 12 bases between. This CDR3 is 14 amino acids long. CDR3 in amino acids: CASSLRYRRNEQFF. CDR3 DNA: TGTGCCAGCAGCTTACGGTACAGGAGGAATGAGCAGTTCTTC.

The DNA of the CDR3 is TGCGCCAGCAGCCAAGATGGGACCTGGAATTCACCCCTCCACTTT. This gives the protein CASSQDGTWNSPLHF. This chain joins TRBV4-3 and TRBJ1-6, with D maybe TRBD1 (5 bases). Trimming shortened V by 0 bases and J by 7 bases, and 10 bases separated the two germline ends. This CDR3 comprises 15 residues. Germline V gene lookup returns CDR1 LGHNA and CDR2 YSLEER.

This clonotype has only a few counts. The chain recombines TRBV5-1 with TRBJ2-1; unclear D gene. Germline CDR1 is SGHRS and CDR2 is YFSETQ. V was clipped by 5 bases and J by 0 bases, with 12 bases between them. This CDR3 spans 15 amino acids. CDR3 amino acids: CASRLWLSSYNEQFF. The CDR3 DNA is TGCGCCAGCAGGCTGTGGCTAAGCTCCTACAATGAGCAGTTCTTC.

This chain joins TRBV9 and TRBJ2-1; the D call may be TRBD1 or TRBD2 (5 bases each). V was cut by 3 bases and J by 2 bases, with 9 bases left in between. Germline V gene data show CDR1 as SGDLS and CDR2 as YYNGEE. CDR3 length: 14 amino acids. In DNA form, the CDR3 reads TGTGCCAGCAGCGCCGGGACGACCTACAATGAGCAGTTCTTC. Translation: CASSAGTTYNEQFF.

The chain is built from TRBV28 and TRBJ2-7; D ambiguous. Trimming took 4 bases from V and 8 from J, leaving 12 bases between them. There are 12 residues in the CDR3. Germline V gene sequence: CDR1 MDHEN, CDR2 SYDVKM. CDR3 region: CASSSQNSKQYF. CDR3 DNA: TGTGCCAGCAGTTCCCAGAACTCGAAGCAGTACTTC.

This chain links TRBV10-3 with TRBJ2-1; D possibly corresponds to TRBD2 (5 bases). The CDR3 spans 14 residues. CDR1 is ENHRY, CDR2 SYGVKD, per germline. Between the trimmed V and J ends, which lost 6 bases and 2 bases, there was a span of 11 bases. CDR3 region: CAIRARETYNEQFF. DNA for the CDR3: TGTGCCATCAGGGCGAGGGAGACCTACAATGAGCAGTTCTTC.

This clonotype was detected a few times. The chain is built from TRBV25-1 and TRBJ2-5; maybe TRBD2 (5 bases). V was pared by 1 base and J by 5 bases, with 8 bases between. Per germline, CDR1 MGHDK and CDR2 SYGVNS. The CDR3 has 13 residues. CDR3 sequence (DNA): TGTGCCAGCAGTGAATCGGGGATGGAGACCCAGTACTTC. This translates into CASSESGMETQYF. The entire variable domain, with the rest obtained from reference TRBV25-1 and TRBJ2-5, is as follows: EADIYQTPRYLVIGTGKKITLECSQTMGHDKMYWYQQDPGMELHLIHYSYGVNSTEKGDLSSESTVSRIRTEHFPLTLESARPSHTSQYLCASSESGMETQYFGPGTRLLVL.

This clonotype was observed many times. V is TRBV7-2 and J is TRBJ2-7, with a tentative D call TRBD1 (5 bases). V dropped 4 bases and J dropped 4 bases, with 14 bases sitting between them. The germline CDR1 and CDR2 sequences are SGHTA and FQGNSA. The CDR3 has 14 residues. The CDR3 nucleotides are TGTGCCAGCAGCTCCGACAGCCTATTGTACGAGCAGTACTTC. Translating it yields CASSSDSLLYEQYF.

The chain combines TRBV6-6 with TRBJ2-1; D possibly corresponds to TRBD2 (6 bases). The V end lost 4 bases, the J end lost 6 bases, and 19 bases lay between the germline ends. This CDR3 has 16 residues. Germline CDR1 reads MNHNY; CDR2 reads SVGAGI (reference sequence). The CDR3 loop reads CASSLSRLGQSNEQFF. The CDR3 DNA reads TGTGCCAGCAGTTTATCTAGACTAGGTCAGAGCAATGAGCAGTTCTTC.

The chain carries TRBV27 and TRBJ2-3; D is unresolved. The CDR3 runs to 14 residues. The V gene's germline CDR1 is MNHEY and CDR2 SMNVEV (reference sequence). Trimming shortened V by 3 bases and J by 4 bases, and 11 bases separated the two germline ends. CDR3 sequence reads: CASSFDKSADTQYF. In DNA, the CDR3 is TGTGCCAGCAGTTTCGACAAATCGGCAGATACGCAGTATTTT.

In this sample, this clonotype turned up a few times. In nucleotides, the CDR3 is TGCAGCGCTCGCTTGCCCTTTCAGGGGGTGCGATTAAACTATGGCTACACCTTC. Amino acid sequence: CSARLPFQGVRLNYGYTF. This rearrangement joins TRBV29-1 to TRBJ1-2; 7 nucleotides line up with TRBD1. Trimming at V came to 7 bases and at J to 2 bases, leaving 22 bases not matched to a gene. The CDR3 is 18 residues long. Germline V CDR1 and CDR2: SQVTM, ANQGSEA.

This chain links TRBV29-1 with TRBJ2-3, with 9 bases matching TRBD1. CDR1 is SQVTM and CDR2 is ANQGSEA in the germline V gene. J gave up 6 bases and V 8 bases, and 15 bases lay outside the gene matches. The CDR3 runs 15 residues. CDR3 DNA: TGCAGCTTGATACTCCGGACAGGGGCCCCGGATACGCAGTATTTT. It yields the protein CSLILRTGAPDTQYF.

This clonotype showed up just a few times. The rearrangement joins TRBV4-1 to TRBJ2-7; no definite D call. V shed 6 bases and J shed 7 bases, with 13 bases lying between them. This CDR3 is 12 amino acids long. From germline, CDR1 is MGHRA and CDR2 YSYEKL. CDR3 nucleotides: TGCGCCAGCAGGGACGTCTCGGGTGAGCAGTACTTC. Translation gives CASRDVSGEQYF.

In its sample, this clonotype was seen a few times. The J gene is TRBJ2-3, the V gene TRBV20-1, with a tentative D call TRBD2 (6 bases). Germline V gives CDR1 DFQATT, CDR2 SNEGSKA (reference sequence). The CDR3 consists of 12 residues. V lost 6 bases and J lost 4, with 11 bases in between. The chain's CDR3 is CSARLVSDTQYF. As DNA, the CDR3 is TGCAGTGCAAGACTAGTATCAGATACGCAGTATTTT.

This clonotype was detected a few times. This chain joins TRBV29-1 and TRBJ2-7, with a tentative D call TRBD2 (5 bases). The CDR3 runs to 16 residues. In germline, CDR1 is SQVTM, CDR2 ANQGSEA. V dropped 5 bases and J dropped 2 bases, with 22 bases sitting between them. The CDR3 here is CSVSGGHVIRPYEQYF. The DNA for the CDR3 is TGCAGCGTTTCGGGCGGGCACGTTATTCGGCCCTACGAGCAGTACTTC.

This clonotype showed up just a few times. DNA for the CDR3: TGTGCCAGCAGTGACCGAAACGAAGAGACCCAGTACTTC. It specifies CASSDRNEETQYF. The chain carries TRBV28 and TRBJ2-5; D is undetermined. V was trimmed by 5 bases and J by 3 bases, leaving 10 bases between them. Germline V lookup: CDR1 MDHEN, CDR2 SYDVKM. This CDR3 has 13 residues.

In this sample, this clonotype turned up a few times. The rearrangement links TRBV12-3 or TRBV12-4 to TRBJ2-4, with a weak D call TRBD1 (5 bases). The J call may be wrong; the DNA end is better matched by TRBJ2-7. This CDR3 has 14 amino acids. CDR3 sequence reads: CASRVAGSGSEQYF. CDR3 DNA sequence: TGTGCCAGCAGGGTGGCAGGGTCTGGTTCCGAGCAGTACTTC.

This clonotype was seen many times. The rearrangement uses TRBV15 and TRBJ2-3; the match to TRBD2 covers 7 bases. V lost 0 bases and J lost 3; bases outside the gene matches: 3. The CDR3 sequence is 15 residues long. From germline, CDR1 is LNHNV and CDR2 YYDKDF (reference sequence). CDR3 bases: TGTGCCACCAGCAGAGAGCGGCGGGAGACAGATACGCAGTATTTT. It encodes CATSRERRETDTQYF.

In its sample, this clonotype was seen once. This may stem from a read error, because a much larger clone lies one nucleotide away. This chain links TRBV7-9 with TRBJ2-3, with a possible D match to TRBD2 (6 bases). The CDR3 has 14 amino acids. V was cut by 5 bases and J by 4 bases, with 13 bases left in between. In germline, CDR1 is SEHNR, CDR2 FQNEAQ (reference sequence). CDR3 DNA sequence: TGTGCCAGCAGCATTGCGGGGCATGCAGATACGCAGTATTTT. It codes for CASSIAGHADTQYF.

The chain is built from TRBV4-2 and TRBJ2-1; D might be TRBD1 (5 bases). The V end was cut by 2 bases, the J end by 0 bases, with 8 bases between. Germline V gene lookup returns CDR1 LGHNA and CDR2 YNFKEQ. This CDR3 region has 15 residues. CDR3 coding DNA: TGTGCCAGCAGCCAACAGGGCCCCTCCTACAATGAGCAGTTCTTC. Its protein product is CASSQQGPSYNEQFF.